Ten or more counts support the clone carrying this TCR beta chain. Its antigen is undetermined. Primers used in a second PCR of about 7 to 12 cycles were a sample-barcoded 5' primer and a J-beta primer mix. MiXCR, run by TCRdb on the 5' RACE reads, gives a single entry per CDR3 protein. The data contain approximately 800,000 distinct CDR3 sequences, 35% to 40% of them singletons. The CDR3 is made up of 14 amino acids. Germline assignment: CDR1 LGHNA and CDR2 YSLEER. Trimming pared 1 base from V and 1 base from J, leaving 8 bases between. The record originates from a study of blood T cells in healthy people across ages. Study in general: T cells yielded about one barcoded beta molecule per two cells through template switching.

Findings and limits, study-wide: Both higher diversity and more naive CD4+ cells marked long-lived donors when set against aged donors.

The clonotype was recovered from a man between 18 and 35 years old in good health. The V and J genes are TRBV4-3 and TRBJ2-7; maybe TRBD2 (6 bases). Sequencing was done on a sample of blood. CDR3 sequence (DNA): TGCGCCAGCAGCCAAGCAGGGAGGTCCTACGAGCAGTACTTC. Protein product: CASSQAGRSYEQYF.